The T cell receptor (beta chain) described here comes from a study of blood T cell repertoires in COVID-19. Study-wide context: COVID-19 samples collected from the United States, Italy and Spain covered acute and convalescent phases. The cDNA or gDNA used as material had been derived from T cells, B-cell-depleted T cells, or PBMCs.

Study processing details: Amplification with reference gene primers provided the estimates of nucleated cell counts. Assay used: immunoSEQ multiplex PCR; TCRdb lists only in-frame clones, some missing. That table supplies the V and J calls and clone size; D and trimming were determined from the DNA. The repertoire has about 41,000 clones, around 86% of them found once; the top ten carry approximately 43%. V was clipped by 4 bases and J by 4 bases, with 10 bases between them. Germline V CDR1 and CDR2: LGHNA, YNFKEQ. CDR3 length: 13 residues. The receptor was derived from an elderly woman with acute or convalescent COVID-19. The sample consisted of peripheral blood. The V gene is TRBV4-2, the J gene TRBJ1-1, with a possible D match to TRBD1 (6 bases). In DNA, the CDR3 is TGTGCCAGCAGCCCTACAGGGCTCACTGAAGCTTTCTTT. It specifies CASSPTGLTEAFF.